These 9 T cell receptor beta chains were all obtained from the same sample, sequenced in a study of shared clonotypes between healthy human individuals. Method: immunoSEQ multiplex PCR; TCRdb's copy keeps in-frame clones and lacks some. Of 2 million to 2.5 million clones in the sample, approximately 96% are singletons; the top ten hold more than 0.1%. Material for sequencing was naive CD4+ T cells sorted from blood. The subset here: CD45RA+ positively selected. The receptors stem from a man between 18 and 29 years old in good health.

This clone was observed a single time. The chain employs TRBV5-6 and TRBJ2-7, with 10 bases aligning to TRBD1. Germline V gene data show CDR1 as SGHDT and CDR2 as YYEEEE. The CDR3 runs to 13 residues. With V trimmed by 3 bases and J by 7 bases, 4 bases remained unmatched. DNA of the CDR3: TGTGCCAGCAGCTCGGACAGGGGGTGGGAGCAGTACTTC. Residues: CASSSDRGWEQYF. The full variable domain, rest sourced from reference TRBV5-6 and TRBJ2-7, is DAGVTQSPTHLIKTRGQQVTLRCSPKSGHDTVSWYQQALGQGPQFIFQYYEEEERQRGNFPDRFSGHQFPNYSSELNVNALLLGDSALYLCASSSDRGWEQYFGPGTRLTVT.

The chain links TRBV5-4 to TRBJ2-1, with TRBD1 matching 9 bases. CDR3 length: 15 amino acids. Germline loops: CDR1 SGHNT, CDR2 YYREEE (reference sequence). V was pared by 1 base and J by 8 bases, with 7 bases of the junction left unmatched. The CDR3 nucleotides read TGTGCCAGCAGCTTGAATTGGGACAGGGCCTATGAGCAGTTCTTC. Its translation is CASSLNWDRAYEQFF.

CDR3 in DNA: TGTGCCAGCAGCTTAGAACATACTTTAGCCAAAAACATTCAGTACTTC. Translating it yields CASSLEHTLAKNIQYF. The chain uses TRBV11-2 and TRBJ2-4; D gene ambiguous. The CDR3 sequence is 16 residues long. Germline CDR1 reads SGHAT; CDR2 reads FQNNGV. The V gene lost 0 bases and the J gene lost 0 bases, with 9 bases spanning the gap.

The V call is TRBV18, the J call TRBJ2-7, with 9 bases that match TRBD1. The J segment lost 7 bases and the V segment lost 6 bases, leaving 7 bases of the junction unmatched. This CDR3 spans 13 amino acids. The germline V gene encodes CDR1 KGHSH and CDR2 LQKENI. CDR3 bases: TGTGCCAGCTCCGGGACAGGGCTAGGGGAGCAGTACTTC. It yields the protein CASSGTGLGEQYF.

This sequence joins TRBV7-9 and TRBJ1-2; D is unclear. CDR1 and CDR2 from the germline V gene are SEHNR and FQNEAQ (reference sequence). CDR3 length: 13 residues. Trimming took off 5 bases at V and 8 bases at J, with 15 bases between the two ends. The CDR3 sequence is CASSRDLTGGYTF. CDR3 nucleotide sequence: TGTGCCAGCAGCCGTGATCTCACGGGAGGCTACACCTTC.

The rearrangement links TRBV29-1 to TRBJ2-7; the D call may be TRBD1 or TRBD2 (7 bases each). This CDR3 region has 14 residues. The V end was cut by 7 bases, the J end by 0 bases, with 16 bases between. Germline-derived CDR1 and CDR2 are SQVTM and ANQGSEA. The CDR3 protein is CSAAGDSSSYEQYF. CDR3 nucleotide sequence: TGCAGCGCCGCGGGGGACAGTTCCTCCTACGAGCAGTACTTC.

The rearrangement uses TRBV7-2 and TRBJ1-1; 7 nucleotides align to TRBD1. Trimming took 1 base from V and 4 from J; bases not matched to a gene: 3. CDR1 is SGHTA, CDR2 FQGNSA, per germline. CDR3 length: 14 amino acids. CDR3 nucleotide sequence: TGTGCCAGCAGCTTAGTACCAGGGGGCACTGAAGCTTTCTTT. It yields the protein CASSLVPGGTEAFF.

The chain recombines TRBV10-3 with TRBJ2-5; D uncertain. Germline V gene lookup returns CDR1 ENHRY and CDR2 SYGVKD. The CDR3 length is 15 residues. V lost 0 bases to trimming and J lost 2 bases, with 10 bases between them. CDR3 sequence (DNA): TGTGCCATCAGTGAGTCGCGACCGAAGCAAGAGACCCAGTACTTC. This gives the protein CAISESRPKQETQYF.

The CDR3, as DNA: TGTGCCAGCAGTGTTTCCTCTACCTCCTATAATTCACCCCTCCACTTT. It is translated as CASSVSSTSYNSPLHF. The chain combines TRBV6-1 with TRBJ1-6, with D uncertain. This CDR3 spans 16 amino acids. Germline values: CDR1 MNHNS, CDR2 SASEGT. The ends were cut back, 4 bases at V and 0 bases at J, with 10 bases in the middle.